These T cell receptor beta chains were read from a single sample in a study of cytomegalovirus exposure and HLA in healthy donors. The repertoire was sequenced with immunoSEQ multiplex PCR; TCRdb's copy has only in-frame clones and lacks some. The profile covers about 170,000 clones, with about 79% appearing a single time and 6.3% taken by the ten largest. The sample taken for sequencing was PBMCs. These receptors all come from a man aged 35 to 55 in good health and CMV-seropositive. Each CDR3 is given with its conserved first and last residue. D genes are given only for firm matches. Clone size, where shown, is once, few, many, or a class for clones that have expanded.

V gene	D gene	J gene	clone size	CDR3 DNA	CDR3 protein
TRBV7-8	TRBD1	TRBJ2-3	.	TGTGCCAGCAGCTCGGGACAGGGAATGTCCACAGATACGCAGTATTTT	CASSSGQGMSTDTQYF
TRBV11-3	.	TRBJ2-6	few	TGTGCCAGCAGCACCCCGTGGGCCCGCAGCCTCTTGGGGGCCAACGGCCTGACTTTC	CASSTPWARSLLGANGLTF
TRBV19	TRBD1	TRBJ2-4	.	TGTGCCAGTAGTGCCAGACAGGGTACGGTCAAAAACATTCAGTACTTC	CASSARQGTVKNIQYF
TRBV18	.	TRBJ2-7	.	TGTGCCAGCTCCCAGAGGGCTAGCGTAACCTACGAGCAGTACTTC	CASSQRASVTYEQYF
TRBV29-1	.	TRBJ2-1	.	TGCAGCGTTGACGACTGGGACAGCTTGGGGGGCAATGAGCAGTTCTTC	CSVDDWDSLGGNEQFF
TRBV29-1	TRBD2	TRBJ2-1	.	TGCAGCGCCTCATCGACTAGCGGGAATCCCAATGAGCAGTTCTTC	CSASSTSGNPNEQFF
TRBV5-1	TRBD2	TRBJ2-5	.	TGCGCCAGCAGCTTGGGAGCGGGGAACCAAGAGACCCAGTACTTC	CASSLGAGNQETQYF
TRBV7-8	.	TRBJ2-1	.	TGTGCCAGCAGTCAACAGGGTACTCTCTACAATGAGCAGTTCTTC	CASSQQGTLYNEQFF
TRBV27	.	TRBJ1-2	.	TGTGCCAGCAGTTCCGCGGGGGCGGTAGCCAACTATGGCTACACCTTC	CASSSAGAVANYGYTF
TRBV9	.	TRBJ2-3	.	TGTGCCAGCAGCGTTCGGACTCAACAGGATACGCAGTATTTT	CASSVRTQQDTQYF
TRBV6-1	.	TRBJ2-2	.	TGTGCCAGCAGTGAACTGACAGCCACCGGGGAGCTGTTTTTT	CASSELTATGELFF
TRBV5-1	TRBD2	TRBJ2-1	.	TGCGCCAGCAGCCGAGAAGCGGGAGGATTTATAGACAATGAGCAGTTCTTC	CASSREAGGFIDNEQFF
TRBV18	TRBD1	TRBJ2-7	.	TGTGCCAGCTCACCACTTGACAGGGGGATCTACGAGCAGTACTTC	CASSPLDRGIYEQYF
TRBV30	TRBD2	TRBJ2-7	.	TGTGCCTGGAGGGAGACTAGCCCAAGCTCCTACGAGCAGTACTTC	CAWRETSPSSYEQYF